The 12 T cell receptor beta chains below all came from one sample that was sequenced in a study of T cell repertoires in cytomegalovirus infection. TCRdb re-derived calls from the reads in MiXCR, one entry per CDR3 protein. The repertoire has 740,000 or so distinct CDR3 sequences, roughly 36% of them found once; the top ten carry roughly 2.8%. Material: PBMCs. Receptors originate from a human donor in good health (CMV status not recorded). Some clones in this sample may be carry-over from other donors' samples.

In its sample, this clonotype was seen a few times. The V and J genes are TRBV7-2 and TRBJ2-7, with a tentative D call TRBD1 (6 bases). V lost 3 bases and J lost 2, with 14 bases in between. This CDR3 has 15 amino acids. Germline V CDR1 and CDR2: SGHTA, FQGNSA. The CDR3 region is CASSFQGDITYEQYF. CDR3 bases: TGTGCCAGCAGCTTCCAAGGGGACATAACCTACGAGCAGTACTTC.

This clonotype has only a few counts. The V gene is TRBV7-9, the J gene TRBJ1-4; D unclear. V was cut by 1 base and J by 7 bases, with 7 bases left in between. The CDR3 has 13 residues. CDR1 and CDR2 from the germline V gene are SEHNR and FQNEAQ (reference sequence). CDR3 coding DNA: TGTGCCAGCAGCTTAGGACGAGGTGAAAAACTGTTTTTT. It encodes CASSLGRGEKLFF.

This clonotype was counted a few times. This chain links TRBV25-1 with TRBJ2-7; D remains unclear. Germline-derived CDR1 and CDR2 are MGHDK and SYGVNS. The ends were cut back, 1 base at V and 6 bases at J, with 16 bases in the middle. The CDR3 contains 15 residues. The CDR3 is CASSEWALPEGEQYF. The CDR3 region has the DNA TGTGCCAGCAGTGAATGGGCCCTACCTGAAGGCGAGCAGTACTTC.

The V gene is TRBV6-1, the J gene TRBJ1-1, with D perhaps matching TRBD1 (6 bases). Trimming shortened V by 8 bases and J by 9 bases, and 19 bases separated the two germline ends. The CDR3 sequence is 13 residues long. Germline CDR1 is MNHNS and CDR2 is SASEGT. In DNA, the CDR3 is TGTGCCAGCCAGCAGTTTCCTGGACAGCAAGCTTTCTTT. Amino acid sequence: CASQQFPGQQAFF.

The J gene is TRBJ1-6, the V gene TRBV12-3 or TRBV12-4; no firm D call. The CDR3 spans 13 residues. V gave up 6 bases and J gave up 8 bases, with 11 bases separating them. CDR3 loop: CASRRGGDSPLHF. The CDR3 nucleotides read TGTGCCAGCAGGCGGGGTGGAGATTCACCCCTCCACTTT.

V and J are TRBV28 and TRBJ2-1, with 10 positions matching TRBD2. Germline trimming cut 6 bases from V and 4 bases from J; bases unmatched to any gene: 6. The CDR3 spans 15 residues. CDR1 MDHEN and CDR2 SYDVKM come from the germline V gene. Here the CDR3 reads CASSNSGGSYNEQFF. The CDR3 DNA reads TGTGCCAGCAGCAATAGCGGGGGGTCTTACAATGAGCAGTTCTTC.

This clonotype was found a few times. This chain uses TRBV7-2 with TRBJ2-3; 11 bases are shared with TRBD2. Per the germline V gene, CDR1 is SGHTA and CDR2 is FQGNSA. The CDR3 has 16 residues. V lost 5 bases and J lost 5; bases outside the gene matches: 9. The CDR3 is CASSPRLAGGKDTQYF. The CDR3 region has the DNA TGTGCCAGCAGCCCCCGTCTAGCGGGGGGCAAAGATACGCAGTATTTT.

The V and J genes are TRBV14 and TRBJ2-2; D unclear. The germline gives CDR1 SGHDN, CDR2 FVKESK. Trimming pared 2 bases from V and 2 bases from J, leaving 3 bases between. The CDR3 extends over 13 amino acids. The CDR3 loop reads CASSQTNTGELFF. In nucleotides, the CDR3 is TGTGCCAGCAGCCAAACCAACACCGGGGAGCTGTTTTTT.

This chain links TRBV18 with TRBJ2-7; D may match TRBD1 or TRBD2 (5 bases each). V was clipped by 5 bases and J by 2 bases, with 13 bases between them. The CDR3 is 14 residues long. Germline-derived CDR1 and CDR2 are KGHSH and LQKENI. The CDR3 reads CASSAGRDTYEQYF. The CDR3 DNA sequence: TGTGCCAGCTCAGCAGGGAGAGATACCTACGAGCAGTACTTC.

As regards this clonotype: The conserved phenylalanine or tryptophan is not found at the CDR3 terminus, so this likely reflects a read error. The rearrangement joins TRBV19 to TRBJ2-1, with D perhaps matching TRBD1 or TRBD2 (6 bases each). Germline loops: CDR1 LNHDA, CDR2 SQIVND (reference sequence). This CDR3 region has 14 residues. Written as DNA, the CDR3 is TGTGCCAGTAGTTTAGCCGGGGGCTACAGTGAGCAGTTCTCC. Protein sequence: CASSLAGGYSEQFS.

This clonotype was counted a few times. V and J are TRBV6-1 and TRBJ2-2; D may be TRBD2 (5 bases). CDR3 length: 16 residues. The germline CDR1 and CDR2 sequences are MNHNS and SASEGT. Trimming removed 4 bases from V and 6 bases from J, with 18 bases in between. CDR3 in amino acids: CASSGWTGRGPGELFF. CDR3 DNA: TGTGCCAGCAGTGGGTGGACCGGTCGGGGTCCCGGGGAGCTGTTTTTT.

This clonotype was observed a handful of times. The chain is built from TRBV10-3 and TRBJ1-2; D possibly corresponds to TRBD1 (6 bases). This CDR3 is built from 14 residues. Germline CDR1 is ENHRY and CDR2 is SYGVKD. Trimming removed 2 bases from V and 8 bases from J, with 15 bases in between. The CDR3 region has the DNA TGTGCCATCAGTGAGACCCAAAGGACAGCGGGCTACACCTTC. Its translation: CAISETQRTAGYTF.